This T cell receptor beta chain was sequenced during a study of CD8+CD57+ T cells in acquired aplastic anemia. Study-level background: Mean yield of DNA from sorted CD4+ and CD8+ cells was approximately 3 ug. Read counts for CD4+ cells (from healthy donors) averaged roughly 10 million.

The V and J ends lost 4 bases and 7 bases, in that order; junction bases with no gene match: 8. Germline V gene lookup returns CDR1 SQVTM and CDR2 ANQGSEA. The CDR3 is 14 residues long. Study-level results: Patients and controls had CD8+ Simpson's diversity values that were not significantly distinct. Around 30 sequences, all CD8+ CDR3, were shared between patients and controls.

On this clonotype itself: Antigen unknown.

Using genomic DNA as the template, TCR beta VDJ and CDR3 profiling was carried out. TCRdb reprocessed the reads via MiXCR and lists one record per CDR3 protein. This table holds tens of thousands of distinct CDR3 sequences, under 80% found once. The chain employs TRBV29-1 and TRBJ1-2; 11 bases map to TRBD1. This clonotype originated in a human donor in good health, serving as a control. Source material: sorted CD4+, CD8+, or CD8+CD57+ T cells (not recorded which) from PBMCs. The CDR3 protein is CSVGLDRGPFGYTF. The DNA for the CDR3 is TGCAGCGTTGGCTTGGACAGGGGGCCTTTTGGCTACACCTTC.